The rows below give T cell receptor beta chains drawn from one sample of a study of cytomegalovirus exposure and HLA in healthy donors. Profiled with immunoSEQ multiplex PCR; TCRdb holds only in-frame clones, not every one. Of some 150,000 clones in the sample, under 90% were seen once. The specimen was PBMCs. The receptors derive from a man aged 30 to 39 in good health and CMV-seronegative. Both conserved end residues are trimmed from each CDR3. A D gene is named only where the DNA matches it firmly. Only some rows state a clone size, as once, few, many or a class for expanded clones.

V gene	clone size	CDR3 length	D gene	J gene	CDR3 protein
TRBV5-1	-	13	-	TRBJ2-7	ASSLERTRSHEQY
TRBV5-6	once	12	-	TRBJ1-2	ASSPTGFDYGYT
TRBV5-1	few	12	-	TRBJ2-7	ASSLRGPTYEQY
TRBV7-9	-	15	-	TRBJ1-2	SSSLVEGRKPNYGYT
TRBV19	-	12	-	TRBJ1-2	ASTSSGVGGGYT
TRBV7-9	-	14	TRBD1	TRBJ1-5	SSSYFGTGPNQPQH
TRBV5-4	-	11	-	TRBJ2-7	ASSLAGNYEQY
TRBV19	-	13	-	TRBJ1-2	ASSSNSFTNYGYT
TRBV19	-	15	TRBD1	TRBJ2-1	AKGQWQGTEYNNEQF
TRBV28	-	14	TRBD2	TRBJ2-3	ASSLVGGAGTDTQY
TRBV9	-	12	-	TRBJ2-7	ASSVATGSYEQY
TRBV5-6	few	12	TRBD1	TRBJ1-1	ASSLKDRDSEAF
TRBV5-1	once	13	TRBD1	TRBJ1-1	ASSSRQGADAEAF
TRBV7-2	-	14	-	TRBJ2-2	ASSPLWATNTGELF
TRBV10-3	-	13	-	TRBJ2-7	AISDVLREPYEQY
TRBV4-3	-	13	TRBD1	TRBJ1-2	ASSLNSGGSGGYT
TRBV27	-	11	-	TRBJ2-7	ASSSRLAYEQY
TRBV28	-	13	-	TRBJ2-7	ASSLGPRTPYEQY
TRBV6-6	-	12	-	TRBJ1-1	ASRGDTLVSEAF
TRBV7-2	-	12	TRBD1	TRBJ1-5	ASSRDRVGQPQH